Presented here are 20 T cell receptor beta chains from one specimen sequenced in a study of blood T cell repertoires in COVID-19. The method was immunoSEQ multiplex PCR; TCRdb's version includes in-frame clones alone and lacks a portion of them. The table has over 200,000 clones, under 90% seen once; the top ten hold about 9.8%. Sequencing was done on a sample of PBMCs or T cells enriched from blood (not recorded which). The receptors were gathered from a woman aged 45-65 years with acute COVID-19.

The CDR3 DNA reads as TGTGCCAGCAGCTCCGGAGACAGATCCAATGAGCAGTTCTTC. Translated: CASSSGDRSNEQFF. The V and J genes are TRBV28 and TRBJ2-1, with D tentatively TRBD1 (5 bases). The CDR3 runs 14 residues. V lost 6 bases and J lost 6, with 15 bases in between. CDR1 is MDHEN and CDR2 is SYDVKM in the germline V gene.

This chain uses TRBV6-5 with TRBJ2-1; D gene ambiguous. V lost 6 bases to trimming and J lost 1 base, with 13 bases between them. Germline CDR1 reads MNHEY; CDR2 reads SVGAGI. The CDR3 covers 15 residues. CDR3 sequence: CASSESIFSYNEQFF. The DNA for the CDR3 is TGTGCCAGCAGCGAGTCCATATTTTCCTACAATGAGCAGTTCTTC.

This clone has a single count. The genes are TRBV18 and TRBJ2-7, with D tentatively TRBD1 (5 bases). The germline V gene has CDR1 KGHSH and CDR2 LQKENI. The V and J ends lost 3 bases and 5 bases respectively, with 14 bases between them. The CDR3 covers 14 residues. Written as DNA, the CDR3 is TGTGCCAGCTCACCGGTTCAGGGCCCCCACGAGCAGTACTTC. This gives the protein CASSPVQGPHEQYF. Supplemented by reference TRBV18 and TRBJ2-7, the full variable domain reads NAGVMQNPRHLVRRRGQEARLRCSPMKGHSHVYWYRQLPEEGLKFMVYLQKENIIDESGMPKERFSAEFPKEGPSILRIQQVVRGDSAAYFCASSPVQGPHEQYFGPGTRLTVT.

The chain uses TRBV9 and TRBJ2-1, with 9 bases matching TRBD1. The ends lost 4 bases at V and 7 bases at J; junction bases unmatched: 9. The CDR3 has 15 amino acids. Germline CDR1 and CDR2: SGDLS and YYNGEE. In DNA form, the CDR3 reads TGTGCCAGCAGCCCCGGGACAGGGTGGGGTAATGAGCAGTTCTTC. It is translated as CASSPGTGWGNEQFF.

This clone was found many times. The chain couples TRBV7-9 to TRBJ2-2; D is possibly TRBD2 (5 bases). Germline assignment: CDR1 SEHNR and CDR2 FQNEAQ (reference sequence). The CDR3 has 14 residues. Trimming pared 1 base from V and 6 bases from J, leaving 9 bases between. In DNA form, the CDR3 reads TGTGCCAGCAGCTTAGATACTAGTCCCGGGGAGCTGTTTTTT. Its translation: CASSLDTSPGELFF.

V is TRBV5-1 and J is TRBJ2-3; D may be TRBD1 (5 bases). Trimming removed 0 bases at V and 2 bases at J, with 10 bases between. Germline V gives CDR1 SGHRS, CDR2 YFSETQ. CDR3 size: 15 residues. The CDR3 region has the DNA TGCGCCAGCAGCTTGGGGGGCCACCCCACAGATACGCAGTATTTT. Translated, it gives CASSLGGHPTDTQYF. The full variable domain, its missing parts supplied by reference TRBV5-1 and TRBJ2-3, is KAGVTQTPRYLIKTRGQQVTLSCSPISGHRSVSWYQQTPGQGLQFLFEYFSETQRNKGNFPGRFSGRQFSNSRSEMNVSTLELGDSALYLCASSLGGHPTDTQYFGPGTRLTVL.

The V and J genes are TRBV7-9 and TRBJ2-7; 8 bases line up with TRBD2. The germline CDR1 and CDR2 sequences are SEHNR and FQNEAQ (reference sequence). The CDR3 consists of 12 residues. Trimming removed 5 bases from V and 7 bases from J; junction bases left unmatched: 4. The CDR3 reads CASSPTGGEQYF. The DNA of the CDR3 is TGTGCCAGCAGCCCCACGGGGGGGGAGCAGTACTTC.

The chain joins TRBV19 to TRBJ2-3, with 7 nucleotides matching TRBD1. The J segment lost 5 bases and the V segment lost 3 bases, leaving 5 bases of the junction unmatched. The CDR3 runs to 14 residues. Germline assignment: CDR1 LNHDA and CDR2 SQIVND (reference sequence). For the CDR3, the DNA is TGTGCCAGTAGTATCGGCAGGGGGTTAGATACGCAGTATTTT. Encoded protein: CASSIGRGLDTQYF.

The chain has TRBV5-3 and TRBJ1-2, with D possibly being TRBD1 (6 bases). TRBV5-3 is labeled an ORF, and its function is uncertain. The CDR3 is made up of 13 amino acids. Trimming cost V 4 bases and J 5 bases, with 12 bases left between them. The CDR3 DNA sequence: TGTGCCAGAAGCAACAGGGCCAGGTATGGCTACACCTTC. It encodes CARSNRARYGYTF.

This clone appeared a few times. This chain uses TRBV4-3 with TRBJ1-6; D might be TRBD1 (5 bases). The germline gives CDR1 LGHNA, CDR2 YSLEER. With 2 bases removed from V and 10 bases from J, the gap between germline ends came to 15 bases. CDR3 length: 15 residues. CDR3 in DNA: TGCGCCAGCAGCCAACTAATAACCGGGGGATCACCCCTCCACTTT. This gives the protein CASSQLITGGSPLHF.

The chain recombines TRBV4-1 with TRBJ2-7, with 11 bases that match TRBD2. The CDR3 is 15 residues long. Germline V lookup: CDR1 MGHRA, CDR2 YSYEKL. The V and J ends lost 2 bases and 7 bases, in that order; junction bases with no gene match: 7. This chain's CDR3 is CASSQNSGGAREQYF. CDR3 DNA: TGCGCCAGCAGCCAAAATAGCGGGGGGGCTCGAGAGCAGTACTTC.

The chain recombines TRBV19 with TRBJ1-2, with a weak D call TRBD1 (5 bases). The CDR3 contains 13 residues. CDR1 and CDR2 from the germline V gene are LNHDA and SQIVND (reference sequence). V lost 4 bases, J lost 2 bases, and 8 bases lay in between. CDR3: CASSTGANYGYTF. The CDR3 DNA sequence: TGTGCCAGTAGTACTGGGGCCAACTATGGCTACACCTTC.

The chain combines TRBV19 with TRBJ2-2, with D perhaps TRBD1 (5 bases). Germline CDR1 LNHDA, CDR2 SQIVND (reference sequence). This CDR3 is 15 amino acids long. With 1 base removed from V and 3 bases from J, the gap between germline ends came to 9 bases. The CDR3 here is CASSIADSYTGELFF. CDR3 coding DNA: TGTGCCAGTAGTATAGCCGACAGTTACACCGGGGAGCTGTTTTTT. Based on the CDR3 plus reference TRBV19 and TRBJ2-2, the full variable domain is DGGITQSPKYLFRKEGQNVTLSCEQNLNHDAMYWYRQDPGQGLRLIYYSQIVNDFQKGDIAEGYSVSREKKESFPLTVTSAQKNPTAFYLCASSIADSYTGELFFGEGSRLTVL.

The genes are TRBV27 and TRBJ2-1; 8 nucleotides match TRBD2. CDR1 and CDR2 (germline): MNHEY, SMNVEV (reference sequence). The CDR3 sequence is 14 residues long. Trimming took 6 bases from V and 6 from J; bases not matched to a gene: 7. The CDR3 region is CASRSPGGPNEQFF. The CDR3 DNA follows: TGTGCCAGCAGGAGTCCGGGAGGGCCCAATGAGCAGTTCTTC.

CDR3 residues: CVSRGPGAHTIYF. In DNA form, the CDR3 reads TGTGTCTCGCGGGGGCCAGGGGCACACACCATATATTTT. The chain links TRBV19 to TRBJ1-3, with D perhaps matching TRBD1 (6 bases). This CDR3 is built from 13 residues. Germline V gene lookup returns CDR1 LNHDA and CDR2 SQIVND (reference sequence). The full variable domain, its missing parts supplied by reference TRBV19 and TRBJ1-3, is DGGITQSPKYLFRKEGQNVTLSCEQNLNHDAMYWYRQDPGQGLRLIYYSQIVNDFQKGDIAEGYSVSREKKESFPLTVTSAQKNPTAFYLCVSRGPGAHTIYFGEGSWLTVV.

The chain combines TRBV4-3 with TRBJ1-4, with D perhaps matching TRBD1 (5 bases). The CDR3 is 15 residues long. The V gene lost 2 bases and the J gene lost 7 bases, with 14 bases spanning the gap. Germline assignment: CDR1 LGHNA and CDR2 YSLEER. CDR3 sequence: CASSQPRGNGEKLFF. In nucleotides, the CDR3 is TGCGCCAGCAGCCAACCTCGGGGGAATGGTGAAAAACTGTTTTTT.

The gene calls are TRBV18 and TRBJ1-1; tentatively, D is TRBD1 (5 bases). The CDR3 is 13 amino acids. The V end lost 5 bases, the J end lost 2 bases, and 9 bases lay between the germline ends. From germline, CDR1 is KGHSH and CDR2 LQKENI. For the CDR3, the DNA is TGTGCCAGCTCAGAAGGACAAAACACTGAAGCTTTCTTT. It encodes CASSEGQNTEAFF.

This rearrangement joins TRBV28 to TRBJ2-7; possibly TRBD1 for D (5 bases). Germline CDR1 and CDR2: MDHEN and SYDVKM. With 8 bases removed from V and 1 base from J, the gap between germline ends came to 15 bases. The CDR3 extends over 14 amino acids. In DNA form, the CDR3 reads TGTGCCAGCTCTGCCCCAGGGCTTTCCTACGAGCAGTACTTC. Its translation is CASSAPGLSYEQYF.

This chain joins TRBV5-1 and TRBJ2-3; D unclear. This CDR3 is 12 amino acids long. V lost 0 bases to trimming and J lost 6 bases, with 5 bases between them. The germline CDR1 and CDR2 sequences are SGHRS and YFSETQ. CDR3 region: CASSLAPDTQYF. CDR3 DNA: TGCGCCAGCAGCTTGGCTCCGGATACGCAGTATTTT.

The chain has TRBV7-9 and TRBJ1-4; D possibly corresponds to TRBD1 (6 bases). V gave up 0 bases and J gave up 8 bases, with 19 bases separating them. There are 17 residues in the CDR3. Germline CDR1 is SEHNR and CDR2 is FQNEAQ (reference sequence). CDR3 sequence: CASSLAGAGAKREKLFF. CDR3 nucleotides: TGTGCCAGCAGCTTAGCTGGGGCAGGGGCAAAACGGGAAAAACTGTTTTTT.